The 17 T cell receptor beta chains below all came from one sample that was sequenced in a study of CD8 T cells in Susac syndrome. Random hexamers were used to reverse transcribe the RNA input (about 0.5 to 1 ug). Each CDR3 protein is one row after TCRdb ran MiXCR on the immunoSEQ multiplex PCR reads. The data hold about 49,000 distinct CDR3 sequences, with approximately 94% observed a single time. Sample: CD8+ T cells from PBMCs. Source of these receptors: a human donor in good health.

The chain recombines TRBV3-1 with TRBJ2-1; D not certain. Germline CDR1 reads LGHDT; CDR2 reads YNNKEL (reference sequence). Trimming shortened V by 0 bases and J by 4 bases, and 13 bases separated the two germline ends. This CDR3 is 16 amino acids long. Here the CDR3 reads CASSQDKVTWYNEQFF. DNA of the CDR3: TGTGCCAGCAGCCAAGATAAAGTTACTTGGTACAATGAGCAGTTCTTC.

The chain employs TRBV20-1 and TRBJ2-7; D unresolved. Germline-derived CDR1 and CDR2 are DFQATT and SNEGSKA (reference sequence). V was trimmed by 3 bases and J by 0 bases, leaving 9 bases between them. The CDR3 length is 13 residues. CDR3 amino acids: CSARSYLSYEQYF. The CDR3 nucleotides read TGCAGTGCTAGGTCCTACCTCTCCTACGAGCAGTACTTC.

The rearrangement joins TRBV19 to TRBJ2-1; possible D gene TRBD1, 6 bases. Per the germline V gene, CDR1 is LNHDA and CDR2 is SQIVND (reference sequence). V was pared by 1 base and J by 2 bases, with 6 bases between. The CDR3 covers 14 residues. The chain's CDR3 is CASSIGTAYNEQFF. CDR3 sequence (DNA): TGTGCCAGTAGTATAGGGACAGCCTACAATGAGCAGTTCTTC.

The genes are TRBV5-1 and TRBJ1-1; D not certain. This CDR3 is built from 13 residues. Germline lookup yields CDR1 SGHRS and CDR2 YFSETQ. V was clipped by 0 bases and J by 1 base, with 4 bases between them. CDR3 sequence: CASSLEQNTEAFF. The CDR3 nucleotides read TGCGCCAGCAGCTTGGAGCAGAACACTGAAGCTTTCTTT. Filled out from reference TRBV5-1 and TRBJ1-1, the complete variable domain reads KAGVTQTPRYLIKTRGQQVTLSCSPISGHRSVSWYQQTPGQGLQFLFEYFSETQRNKGNFPGRFSGRQFSNSRSEMNVSTLELGDSALYLCASSLEQNTEAFFGQGTRLTVV.

This clonotype was observed once. V is TRBV24-1 and J is TRBJ2-2; no clear D gene. This CDR3 spans 13 amino acids. Germline CDR1 KGHDR, CDR2 SFDVKD. V shed 4 bases and J shed 4 bases, with 6 bases lying between them. The CDR3 sequence: CATSEQSTGELFF. DNA of the CDR3: TGTGCCACCAGTGAGCAGAGCACCGGGGAGCTGTTTTTT.

The J gene is TRBJ2-7, the V gene TRBV29-1; D remains unclear. The CDR3 runs 12 residues. V lost 4 bases and J 1 base, leaving 8 bases between the germline ends. Germline V gives CDR1 SQVTM, CDR2 ANQGSEA. The CDR3 here is CSVVQDSYEQYF. DNA for the CDR3: TGCAGCGTTGTTCAGGATTCCTACGAGCAGTACTTC.

The chain links TRBV11-2 to TRBJ2-7; 12 bases align to TRBD2. CDR1 and CDR2 from the germline V gene are SGHAT and FQNNGV. The J segment lost 5 bases and the V segment lost 4 bases, leaving 9 bases of the junction unmatched. CDR3 length equals 16 residues. The CDR3 DNA sequence: TGTGCCAGCAGCTCCCTCTGGACTAGCGGGACTCACGAGCAGTACTTC. Residues: CASSSLWTSGTHEQYF.

The chain is built from TRBV29-1 and TRBJ2-2, with D perhaps assigned TRBD1 or TRBD2 (5 bases each). V shed 4 bases and J shed 3 bases, with 9 bases lying between them. CDR1 and CDR2 from the germline V gene are SQVTM and ANQGSEA. The CDR3 consists of 13 residues. The CDR3 nucleotides are TGCAGCGTTGCGGGGCCGGACACCGGGGAGCTGTTTTTT. Translated, it gives CSVAGPDTGELFF.

The chain links TRBV29-1 to TRBJ2-5; 9 positions match TRBD1. V shed 7 bases, J shed 5 bases, and the junction held 8 bases outside the gene matches. This CDR3 contains 13 residues. Germline values: CDR1 SQVTM, CDR2 ANQGSEA. CDR3 bases: TGCAGCGACGCGACAGGGGGTTGGGAGACCCAGTACTTC. Its protein is CSDATGGWETQYF.

The chain uses TRBV10-3 and TRBJ1-1, with unresolved D. Germline CDR1 ENHRY, CDR2 SYGVKD. Trimming removed 3 bases at V and 4 bases at J, with 6 bases between. The CDR3 covers 12 residues. The CDR3 nucleotides are TGTGCCATCAGTGAAGTGGGCACTGAAGCTTTCTTT. It is translated as CAISEVGTEAFF.

The chain is built from TRBV14 and TRBJ2-7; D tentatively reads TRBD1 or TRBD2 (5 bases each). Trimming removed 1 base at V and 3 bases at J, with 13 bases between. The V gene's germline CDR1 is SGHDN and CDR2 FVKESK. The CDR3 has 15 residues. CDR3 loop: CASSQAGTGYYEQYF. In nucleotides, the CDR3 is TGTGCCAGCAGCCAAGCGGGGACGGGCTACTACGAGCAGTACTTC.

The chain couples TRBV28 to TRBJ2-1; 11 bases are shared with TRBD2. J lost 8 bases, V lost 7 bases, and 16 bases had no gene match. Germline V gives CDR1 MDHEN, CDR2 SYDVKM. This CDR3 has 17 amino acids. The CDR3: CASTQPGLAEGGDEQFF. The DNA of the CDR3 is TGTGCCAGCACCCAACCGGGACTAGCGGAAGGTGGGGATGAGCAGTTCTTC.

Only one count was recorded for this clonotype. This chain joins TRBV13 and TRBJ1-1; the D gene is possibly TRBD1 (5 bases). The CDR3 contains 17 residues. CDR1 and CDR2 from the germline V gene are PRHDT and FYEKMQ (reference sequence). Deletions cut 2 bases from V and 5 bases from J, with 21 bases between. The CDR3 here is CASSLFPPGPKGTEAFF. CDR3 nucleotides: TGTGCCAGCAGCTTATTCCCCCCGGGACCTAAAGGTACTGAAGCTTTCTTT.

In its sample, this clonotype was seen once. The chain joins TRBV28 to TRBJ1-1; no clear D. The CDR3 has 14 amino acids. Germline-derived CDR1 and CDR2 are MDHEN and SYDVKM. V was trimmed by 2 bases and J by 4 bases, leaving 11 bases between them. The CDR3 sequence is CASSLRYMGTEAFF. The CDR3 DNA reads TGTGCCAGCAGTTTAAGGTATATGGGCACTGAAGCTTTCTTT.

The chain joins TRBV28 to TRBJ2-1, with TRBD1 matching over 8 bases. Germline V gene lookup returns CDR1 MDHEN and CDR2 SYDVKM. The V and J ends lost 4 bases and 4 bases, in that order; junction bases with no gene match: 6. This CDR3 has 15 residues. For the CDR3, the DNA is TGTGCCAGCAGTTACGGACAGGGAGCGTACAATGAGCAGTTCTTC. Encoded protein: CASSYGQGAYNEQFF.

The genes are TRBV12-3 or TRBV12-4 and TRBJ2-5; no clear D. The CDR3 sequence is 13 residues long. Trimming removed 5 bases at V and 2 bases at J, with 9 bases between. The CDR3 bases are TGTGCCAGCAGTGCAGATAATCAAGAGACCCAGTACTTC. Translated, it gives CASSADNQETQYF.

The V call is TRBV6-5, the J call TRBJ2-1; 7 nucleotides match TRBD2. The V segment lost 5 bases and the J segment 2 bases; nucleotides outside the gene matches: 6. The germline V gene has CDR1 MNHEY and CDR2 SVGAGI. CDR3 length equals 15 residues. CDR3 bases: TGTGCCAGCAGTCCAGCGGGGCCCGCCTACAATGAGCAGTTCTTC. Residues: CASSPAGPAYNEQFF.